Presented here are 20 T cell receptor beta chains from one specimen sequenced in a study of early T cells in non-severe SARS-CoV-2 infection. From the 5' RACE reads, TCRdb called clonotypes with MiXCR, one entry per CDR3 protein. The sample carries approximately 80,000 distinct CDR3 sequences, roughly 10% recorded once. The sample was whole blood, taken at baseline. These receptor sequences come from an adult who was a healthcare worker with PCR-confirmed SARS-CoV-2 infection or an uninfected control (not recorded which).

This chain joins TRBV7-8 and TRBJ2-3; D remains unclear. This CDR3 is 13 amino acids long. Germline CDR1 is SGHVS and CDR2 is FQNEAQ. V lost 4 bases, J lost 6 bases, and 11 bases lay in between. The CDR3 protein is CASSSLTTDTQYF. The DNA for the CDR3 is TGTGCCAGCAGCTCCCTGACGACGGATACGCAGTATTTT.

This clonotype was observed at least ten times. This chain connects TRBV11-2 to TRBJ1-2; D may be TRBD1 (5 bases). CDR3 size: 13 residues. CDR1 and CDR2 (germline): SGHAT, FQNNGV. V was trimmed by 0 bases and J by 5 bases, leaving 7 bases between them. The CDR3 coding sequence is TGTGCCAGCAGCTTAGAAGGGGCATATGGCTACACCTTC. This translates into CASSLEGAYGYTF.

This clonotype has at least ten counts. The V and J genes are TRBV7-2 and TRBJ1-1, with D uncertain. Germline assignment: CDR1 SGHTA and CDR2 FQGNSA. CDR3 length: 13 amino acids. V lost 0 bases, J lost 1 base, and 3 bases lay in between. CDR3 in amino acids: CASSLARNTEAFF. Written as DNA, the CDR3 is TGTGCCAGCAGCTTAGCCCGGAACACTGAAGCTTTCTTT.

The chain has TRBV9 and TRBJ2-1; D call uncertain. The CDR3 sequence is 12 residues long. CDR1 is SGDLS and CDR2 is YYNGEE in the germline V gene. Between the trimmed V and J ends, which lost 0 bases and 8 bases, there was a span of 6 bases. CDR3 amino acids: CASSVGGHEQFF. The DNA for the CDR3 is TGTGCCAGCAGCGTAGGTGGGCATGAGCAGTTCTTC.

The chain is built from TRBV19 and TRBJ1-4; 7 bases agree with TRBD1. The V segment lost 6 bases and the J segment 3 bases; nucleotides outside the gene matches: 7. CDR1 and CDR2 (germline): LNHDA, SQIVND (reference sequence). The CDR3 is made up of 15 amino acids. CDR3 bases: TGTGCCAGTAGCACCGGACAGGCTCCTAATGAAAAACTGTTTTTT. As protein: CASSTGQAPNEKLFF.

This clonotype was counted between two and nine times. This chain connects TRBV5-5 to TRBJ2-1; a possible D gene is TRBD1 (6 bases). Trimming removed 4 bases at V and 9 bases at J, with 20 bases between. Germline CDR1 reads SGHKS; CDR2 reads YYEKEE (reference sequence). CDR3 length: 15 amino acids. The CDR3 protein is CASSATFTGSGEQFF. CDR3 nucleotides: TGTGCCAGCAGCGCGACCTTTACAGGGTCGGGTGAGCAGTTCTTC.

The chain has TRBV7-8 and TRBJ1-2, with D maybe TRBD1 (5 bases). Trimming cost V 1 base and J 4 bases, with 10 bases left between them. Germline CDR1 SGHVS, CDR2 FQNEAQ. The CDR3 extends over 14 amino acids. CDR3 sequence: CASSLERQGYGYTF. The DNA of the CDR3 is TGTGCCAGCAGCTTAGAGCGCCAGGGCTATGGCTACACCTTC.

This clonotype was seen at least ten times. The rearrangement joins TRBV28 to TRBJ1-5; no reliable D call. V was cut by 6 bases and J by 8 bases, with 11 bases left in between. Germline lookup yields CDR1 MDHEN and CDR2 SYDVKM. The CDR3 covers 12 residues. CDR3 nucleotide sequence: TGTGCCAGCAGATCCGGCACGAAGCCCCAGCATTTT. Protein product: CASRSGTKPQHF.

This clonotype was counted between two and nine times. The rearrangement joins TRBV18 to TRBJ2-7, with TRBD1 matching 9 bases. Trimming took 4 bases from V and 6 from J; bases not matched to a gene: 1. The CDR3 contains 12 residues. Germline V gives CDR1 KGHSH, CDR2 LQKENI. CDR3 loop: CASSLDRGEQYF. The CDR3 coding sequence is TGTGCCAGCTCACTGGACAGGGGCGAGCAGTACTTC.

This chain's CDR3 is CASSSRGTTASTDTQYF. CDR3 coding DNA: TGTGCCAGCAGCTCCCGAGGGACTACCGCTAGCACAGATACGCAGTATTTT. The rearrangement links TRBV9 to TRBJ2-3; 7 positions match TRBD2. Per the germline V gene, CDR1 is SGDLS and CDR2 is YYNGEE. Unmatched junction bases numbered 11, after V lost 4 bases and J lost 0 bases. The CDR3 loop spans 17 amino acids.

The chain carries TRBV12-3 or TRBV12-4 and TRBJ2-3, with TRBD1 matching over 10 bases. This CDR3 region has 15 residues. J was trimmed by 6 bases and V by 6 bases; bases with no gene match: 9. The CDR3 DNA reads as TGTGCCAGCAGACGGACAGGGGGTGGTCAGGATACGCAGTATTTT. As protein: CASRRTGGGQDTQYF.

The genes are TRBV4-1 and TRBJ2-7; 9 positions agree with TRBD1. The CDR3 is 16 residues long. V was clipped by 3 bases and J by 0 bases; unmatched bases: 6. CDR1 MGHRA and CDR2 YSYEKL come from the germline V gene. DNA for the CDR3: TGCGCCAGCAGCCAGGGACAGGGCAAAAACTCCTACGAGCAGTACTTC. This encodes CASSQGQGKNSYEQYF.

In this sample, this clonotype turned up many times. The V and J genes are TRBV6-5 and TRBJ2-1; 10 bases are shared with TRBD1. CDR1 and CDR2 (germline): MNHEY, SVGAGI. The CDR3 is made up of 13 amino acids. Trimming removed 2 bases from V and 9 bases from J; junction bases left unmatched: 1. The DNA for the CDR3 is TGTGCCAGCAGTTACAGGACAGGGGGTGAGCAGTTCTTC. Protein: CASSYRTGGEQFF.

This clonotype showed up many times. The chain links TRBV7-2 to TRBJ1-6; D uncertain. The length of the CDR3 is 15 residues. With 5 bases removed from V and 9 bases from J, the gap between germline ends came to 17 bases. CDR1 and CDR2 (germline): SGHTA, FQGNSA. The CDR3 region has the DNA TGTGCCAGCAGCCCCCGACGCGGGGAGGCTTCACCCCTCCACTTT. This sequence encodes CASSPRRGEASPLHF.

The V and J genes are TRBV24-1 and TRBJ1-1; D unclear. The CDR3 has 16 residues. Trimming shortened V by 3 bases and J by 1 base, and 14 bases separated the two germline ends. Germline V gene lookup returns CDR1 KGHDR and CDR2 SFDVKD. CDR3 sequence reads: CATSDGPTYGNTEAFF. The CDR3 DNA is TGTGCCACCAGTGATGGCCCGACCTACGGGAACACTGAAGCTTTCTTT.

The V call is TRBV6-5, the J call TRBJ1-3, with 10 bases that match TRBD1. V lost 2 bases to trimming and J lost 0 bases; unmatched junction nucleotides: 1. Germline CDR1 is MNHEY and CDR2 is SVGAGI. This CDR3 comprises 16 residues. The CDR3 loop is CASSYGQGGSGNTIYF. DNA of the CDR3: TGTGCCAGCAGTTACGGACAGGGGGGCTCTGGAAACACCATATATTTT.

The chain joins TRBV7-6 to TRBJ1-1; the D is unclear. Germline-derived CDR1 and CDR2 are SGHVS and FNYEAQ. The V end was cut by 5 bases, the J end by 4 bases, with 11 bases between. CDR3 length equals 13 residues. This chain's CDR3 is CASSGSLSTEAFF. CDR3 in DNA: TGTGCCAGCAGCGGAAGTCTGAGCACTGAAGCTTTCTTT.

CDR3 residues: CASRLSGRDTQYF. The DNA for the CDR3 is TGTGCCAGCAGACTATCCGGCCGGGATACGCAGTATTTT. The chain employs TRBV28 and TRBJ2-3; D unresolved. The germline V gene has CDR1 MDHEN and CDR2 SYDVKM. The ends were cut back, 6 bases at V and 6 bases at J, with 13 bases in the middle. This CDR3 comprises 13 residues.

The rearrangement uses TRBV4-1 and TRBJ1-6; D gene uncertain. Per the germline V gene, CDR1 is MGHRA and CDR2 is YSYEKL. The V gene lost 1 base and the J gene lost 10 bases, with 5 bases spanning the gap. The CDR3 has 12 residues. The CDR3 region is CASSQGVSPLHF. CDR3 in DNA: TGCGCCAGCAGCCAAGGAGTGTCACCCCTCCACTTT.

Many counts were recorded for this clonotype. V is TRBV7-2 and J is TRBJ1-5; a possible D gene is TRBD1 (6 bases). Germline-derived CDR1 and CDR2 are SGHTA and FQGNSA. The CDR3 is 15 amino acids. Trimming pared 5 bases from V and 7 bases from J, leaving 18 bases between. CDR3: CASSAEGSRGQPQHF. Written as DNA, the CDR3 is TGTGCCAGCAGCGCGGAGGGGAGCAGGGGCCAGCCCCAGCATTTT. Full variable domain (remainder filled in from reference TRBV7-2 and TRBJ1-5): GAGVSQSPSNKVTEKGKDVELRCDPISGHTALYWYRQSLGQGLEFLIYFQGNSAPDKSGLPSDRFSAERTGGSVSTLTIQRTQQEDSAVYLCASSAEGSRGQPQHFGDGTRLSIL.